The T cell receptor beta chain under discussion was sequenced for a study of graft-versus-host responses after intestinal transplantation. The overall study: Recipients obtained multivisceral, liver-intestinal, or isolated intestinal transplants. Anti-thymocyte globulin induction, then tacrolimus and steroids for approximately 3 years, went to all recipients.

Germline loops: CDR1 SEHNR, CDR2 FQNEAQ (reference sequence). The V and J ends lost 5 bases and 5 bases respectively, with 16 bases between them. CDR3 length equals 15 residues. About this clone: Its antigen remains unknown.

Assay: immunoSEQ multiplex PCR; the TCRdb copy retains only in-frame clones and omits some. In the table there are over 40,000 clones, 85% to 95% of which are singletons. Whole-study findings and limits: Some GvH clones appeared in ileal mucosa or blood before recipient bone marrow. Maximum circulating GvH clone levels tracked with early post-transplant HvG decreases.

The chain employs TRBV7-9 and TRBJ2-1; possibly TRBD1 or TRBD2 for D (5 bases each). The TCR comes from a human donor who was the organ donor for an intestinal transplant. This sample comprised unstimulated CD8+ T cells sorted from spleen or lymph node cells, obtained before transplant. CDR3 coding DNA: TGTGCCAGCAGCCCCTGGGGGTGGGCCGACAATGAGCAGTTCTTC. Its translation is CASSPWGWADNEQFF.